Listed here are 26 T cell receptor beta chains from one sample, sequenced in a study of blood T cells in healthy people across ages. It was with a sample-barcoded 5' primer and a J-beta primer mix that a second PCR of about 6 to 12 cycles was run. Using its own MiXCR run on the 5' RACE reads, TCRdb lists one record per CDR3 protein. The sample lists some 930,000 distinct CDR3 sequences, under 35% occurring once. The same data also contributed to another study, on T cells of mothers and their children.

The sequenced sample consisted of blood. These receptors were collected from a woman between 35 and 50 years old in good health.

V usage is TRBV4-3 and J usage is TRBJ1-5; 8 bases are a match to TRBD1. The CDR3 extends over 21 amino acids. Germline assignment: CDR1 LGHNA and CDR2 YSLEER. V dropped 1 base and J dropped 6; count of bases not matched to a gene: 23. CDR3 loop: CASSQGLMWTGIRDSGQPQHF. The CDR3 nucleotides read TGCGCCAGCAGCCAAGGATTAATGTGGACAGGGATTAGAGATAGTGGTCAGCCCCAGCATTTT.

This clonotype has at least ten counts. The gene calls are TRBV12-3 or TRBV12-4 and TRBJ2-5; D is perhaps TRBD1 (5 bases). Trimming took 1 base from V and 5 from J, leaving 11 bases between them. This CDR3 spans 14 amino acids. The CDR3 sequence is CASSLVTGRETQYF. As DNA, the CDR3 is TGTGCCAGCAGTTTAGTCACAGGCAGGGAGACCCAGTACTTC.

V gene TRBV29-1 combines with J gene TRBJ1-1; D is ambiguous. The V gene's germline CDR1 is SQVTM and CDR2 ANQGSEA. Between the trimmed V and J ends, which lost 6 bases and 1 base, there was a span of 9 bases. This CDR3 has 12 residues. In DNA, the CDR3 is TGCAGCGTGGGCATCGGGAACACTGAAGCTTTCTTT. Translating it yields CSVGIGNTEAFF.

The V and J genes are TRBV29-1 and TRBJ2-1; D uncertain. The ends were cut back, 7 bases at V and 5 bases at J, with 6 bases in the middle. The germline CDR1 and CDR2 sequences are SQVTM and ANQGSEA. The CDR3 contains 10 residues. DNA for the CDR3: TGCAGCGGCCAGGACAATGAGCAGTTCTTC. It yields the protein CSGQDNEQFF.

This chain connects TRBV5-6 to TRBJ2-1, with 8 bases fitting TRBD1. Losses at the gene ends were 6 bases for V and 13 bases for J; bases not matched to a gene: 6. The CDR3 runs 11 residues. Germline CDR1 and CDR2: SGHDT and YYEEEE. This CDR3 reads CASNLGQGQFF. For the CDR3, the DNA is TGTGCCAGCAACTTAGGACAGGGACAGTTCTTC.

The chain couples TRBV6-2 or TRBV6-3 to TRBJ2-1, with 11 bases identical to TRBD2. From germline, CDR1 is MNHEY and CDR2 SVGEGT. The CDR3 loop spans 16 amino acids. The V gene end was trimmed by 6 bases and the J gene end by 4 bases; junction bases not matched to a gene: 8. CDR3 in DNA: TGTGCCAGCAGCCCCATAGCGGGGGGGAATTACAATGAGCAGTTCTTC. It yields the protein CASSPIAGGNYNEQFF.

The V gene is TRBV10-3, the J gene TRBJ2-4, with D possibly being TRBD2 (5 bases). The J call may be incorrect, as the DNA end agrees better with TRBJ2-7. CDR1 is ENHRY and CDR2 is SYGVKD in the germline V gene. CDR3 length: 14 residues. This CDR3 is CAISGSPGYYEQYF. The CDR3 DNA reads TGTGCCATCAGTGGGTCCCCGGGATACTACGAGCAGTACTTC.

This clonotype appeared a few times. The rearrangement uses TRBV6-2 or TRBV6-3 and TRBJ1-5, with TRBD1 matching over 8 bases. V shed 6 bases and J 7 bases; nucleotides not matched to a gene: 8. The CDR3 contains 14 residues. Germline CDR1 reads MNHEY; CDR2 reads SVGEGT. The CDR3 DNA sequence: TGTGCCAGCAGGGATAACAGGGGGAGGCAGCCCCAGCATTTT. Translated, it gives CASRDNRGRQPQHF.

V is TRBV7-8 and J is TRBJ1-1; 7 bases are shared with TRBD1. The CDR3 extends over 13 amino acids. Germline-derived CDR1 and CDR2 are SGHVS and FQNEAQ. The ends lost 4 bases at V and 3 bases at J; junction bases unmatched: 2. The CDR3 DNA reads as TGTGCCAGCAGCTCAGGGGGAGACACTGAAGCTTTCTTT. Protein product: CASSSGGDTEAFF.

This clonotype occurred a few times. V is TRBV7-2 and J is TRBJ1-1; D not resolved. V was trimmed by 3 bases and J by 0 bases, leaving 14 bases between them. Per germline, CDR1 SGHTA and CDR2 FQGNSA. This CDR3 region has 16 residues. This chain's CDR3 is CASSFSPGNMNTEAFF. The CDR3, as DNA: TGTGCCAGCAGCTTTAGCCCCGGGAACATGAACACTGAAGCTTTCTTT. Based on the CDR3 plus reference TRBV7-2 and TRBJ1-1, the full variable domain is GAGVSQSPSNKVTEKGKDVELRCDPISGHTALYWYRQSLGQGLEFLIYFQGNSAPDKSGLPSDRFSAERTGGSVSTLTIQRTQQEDSAVYLCASSFSPGNMNTEAFFGQGTRLTVV.

This clonotype has a count of ten or more. A much larger clone differs by one base, so this may be a read error. The chain is built from TRBV5-1 and TRBJ2-7, with TRBD1 as a possible D gene (5 bases). Germline V gives CDR1 SGHRS, CDR2 YFSETQ. V was trimmed by 6 bases and J by 3 bases, leaving 16 bases between them. This CDR3 has 14 residues. CDR3 in DNA: TGCGCCAGCACTCACCAGGGATCAAACTACGAGCAGTACTTC. Encoded protein: CASTHQGSNYEQYF.

The chain couples TRBV27 to TRBJ1-6; 7 bases are shared with TRBD1. The CDR3 loop spans 16 amino acids. Germline V gene sequence: CDR1 MNHEY, CDR2 SMNVEV (reference sequence). Trimming took 2 bases from V and 7 from J; bases not matched to a gene: 8. This chain's CDR3 is CASSLQTGWGNSPLHF. The CDR3 DNA reads TGTGCCAGCAGTTTACAGACAGGGTGGGGGAATTCACCCCTCCACTTT.

This clonotype turned up a few times. The chain combines TRBV12-3 or TRBV12-4 with TRBJ2-3, with D possibly being TRBD2 (6 bases). The ends were cut back, 6 bases at V and 1 base at J, with 14 bases in the middle. The CDR3 consists of 15 residues. The CDR3 nucleotides are TGTGCCAGCAGCCCTACGCGGGGAGGCACAGATACGCAGTATTTT. It encodes CASSPTRGGTDTQYF.

The V and J genes are TRBV28 and TRBJ2-1; 7 bases map to TRBD1. The ends lost 7 bases at V and 3 bases at J; junction bases unmatched: 15. CDR1 is MDHEN and CDR2 is SYDVKM in the germline V gene. The CDR3 is made up of 17 amino acids. The CDR3 region has the DNA TGTGCCAGCAACATCTTTGGGGACACAGGGGACTACAATGAGCAGTTCTTC. As protein: CASNIFGDTGDYNEQFF. The full variable domain, in which reference TRBV28 and TRBJ2-1 provide the parts outside the CDR3, is DVKVTQSSRYLVKRTGEKVFLECVQDMDHENMFWYRQDPGLGLRLIYFSYDVKMKEKGDIPEGYSVSREKKERFSLILESASTNQTSMYLCASNIFGDTGDYNEQFFGPGTRLTVL.

The V call is TRBV6-5, the J call TRBJ2-3; D possibly corresponds to TRBD1 (6 bases). Germline V CDR1 and CDR2: MNHEY, SVGAGI. V lost 5 bases and J 1 base, leaving 13 bases between the germline ends. The CDR3 is 15 amino acids. DNA for the CDR3: TGTGCCAGCAGTACAACAGGGTGGGGCACAGATACGCAGTATTTT. This translates into CASSTTGWGTDTQYF.

V gene TRBV6-2 or TRBV6-3 combines with J gene TRBJ2-3, with D unresolved. Trimming removed 6 bases from V and 3 bases from J, with 16 bases in between. The CDR3 loop spans 15 amino acids. Germline CDR1 and CDR2: MNHEY and SVGEGT. In nucleotides, the CDR3 is TGTGCCAGCAGGCCCTGGGTGTGGGGTACAGATACGCAGTATTTT. It codes for CASRPWVWGTDTQYF.

In its sample, this clonotype was seen many times. The chain has TRBV29-1 and TRBJ2-7; 9 positions match TRBD1. The CDR3 length is 15 residues. J gave up 4 bases and V 4 bases, and 11 bases lay outside the gene matches. Germline CDR1 is SQVTM and CDR2 is ANQGSEA. DNA for the CDR3: TGCAGCGTTGTGGGAAAACAGGGGGCGGGATACGAGCAGTACTTC. Protein product: CSVVGKQGAGYEQYF.

This clonotype was seen many times. The V call is TRBV5-1, the J call TRBJ2-3, with D perhaps TRBD2 (5 bases). Germline V lookup: CDR1 SGHRS, CDR2 YFSETQ. V lost 3 bases and J lost 0, with 8 bases in between. The CDR3 spans 14 residues. The CDR3 protein is CASSSRTSTDTQYF. The DNA of the CDR3 is TGCGCCAGCAGCTCCAGGACTAGCACAGATACGCAGTATTTT.

The chain combines TRBV4-1 with TRBJ1-2; 8 bases fit TRBD1. This CDR3 contains 16 residues. Germline CDR1 reads MGHRA; CDR2 reads YSYEKL. V shed 0 bases, J shed 3 bases, and the junction held 6 bases outside the gene matches. The CDR3 region is CASSQEWTGWDYGYTF. DNA for the CDR3: TGCGCCAGCAGCCAAGAATGGACAGGGTGGGACTATGGCTACACCTTC.

This clonotype has only a few counts. This chain connects TRBV27 to TRBJ2-3; TRBD2 aligns across 10 bases. Germline V lookup: CDR1 MNHEY, CDR2 SMNVEV (reference sequence). The CDR3 sequence is 15 residues long. The CDR3 sequence is CALPLAGVSTDTQYF. As DNA, the CDR3 is TGTGCTCTGCCCCTAGCGGGGGTAAGCACAGATACGCAGTATTTT.

The CDR3 region has the DNA TGTGCCAGCAGTTTGACGAAACAGGTTGGGGGCAATCAGCCCCAGCATTTT. Protein: CASSLTKQVGGNQPQHF. The rearrangement uses TRBV12-3 or TRBV12-4 and TRBJ1-5; maybe TRBD1 (5 bases). V shed 3 bases and J shed 2 bases, with 17 bases lying between them. CDR3 size: 17 residues.

The chain recombines TRBV5-1 with TRBJ1-2; D might be TRBD1 (5 bases). V shed 4 bases and J shed 4 bases, with 14 bases lying between them. CDR3 length: 14 amino acids. Germline CDR1 SGHRS, CDR2 YFSETQ. Here the CDR3 reads CASSPTGTFYGYTF. The CDR3 coding sequence is TGCGCCAGCAGCCCTACCGGGACTTTCTATGGCTACACCTTC.

With regard to this clonotype: It may be a read error: a sequence one base away is much more abundant. The genes are TRBV5-1 and TRBJ1-4; 8 bases fit TRBD1. The V gene end was trimmed by 4 bases and the J gene end by 4 bases; junction bases not matched to a gene: 9. Germline CDR1 SGHRS, CDR2 YFSETQ. The CDR3 runs 16 residues. CDR3 nucleotide sequence: TGCGCCAGCAGCCCCGACTACAGGGGGGGTAATGAAAAACTGTTTTTT. It is translated as CASSPDYRGGNEKLFF.

The chain uses TRBV7-2 and TRBJ2-7; 7 nucleotides match TRBD2. Germline CDR1 reads SGHTA; CDR2 reads FQGNSA. J was trimmed by 0 bases and V by 5 bases; bases with no gene match: 7. This CDR3 is built from 15 residues. CDR3 coding DNA: TGTGCCAGCAGCCCCAGGCGGGGGAGCTCCTACGAGCAGTACTTC. This translates into CASSPRRGSSYEQYF. The variable domain in full, with the rest retrieved from reference TRBV7-2 and TRBJ2-7, is GAGVSQSPSNKVTEKGKDVELRCDPISGHTALYWYRQSLGQGLEFLIYFQGNSAPDKSGLPSDRFSAERTGGSVSTLTIQRTQQEDSAVYLCASSPRRGSSYEQYFGPGTRLTVT.

This clonotype was seen a few times. The chain employs TRBV28 and TRBJ2-7, with D possibly called TRBD1 or TRBD2 (5 bases each). The germline CDR1 and CDR2 sequences are MDHEN and SYDVKM. V lost 3 bases and J 4 bases, leaving 13 bases between the germline ends. CDR3 size: 14 residues. CDR3 DNA: TGTGCCAGCAGTTTCCCCAGGGACGGGTACGAGCAGTACTTC. It encodes CASSFPRDGYEQYF.

This chain connects TRBV9 to TRBJ2-5; 9 bases are shared with TRBD1. This CDR3 spans 16 amino acids. Trimming at V came to 2 bases and at J to 2 bases, leaving 7 bases not matched to a gene. CDR1 SGDLS and CDR2 YYNGEE come from the germline V gene. The CDR3 coding sequence is TGTGCCAGCAGCGTGGGGGGACAGGGTATGCAAGAGACCCAGTACTTC. Protein: CASSVGGQGMQETQYF.